This T cell receptor (beta chain) stems from a study of identical twins. Germline V gene sequence: CDR1 ENHRY, CDR2 SYGVKD. Trimming cost V 6 bases and J 5 bases, with 11 bases left between them. The CDR3 extends over 14 amino acids. At least ten counts were recorded for this clonotype. Using its own MiXCR run on the 5' RACE reads, TCRdb lists one record per CDR3 protein. This sample has 550,000 to 800,000 distinct CDR3 sequences, with roughly 7.2% found just once. These data were likewise used in another study, on yellow fever vaccine responses in identical twins.

This receptor was identified in a woman in her late teens or twenties in good health. The rearrangement uses TRBV10-3 and TRBJ1-6; no clear D. Material for sequencing was PBMCs. The CDR3 region is CAISVGVDNSPLHF. The CDR3 coding sequence is TGTGCCATCAGCGTTGGCGTGGATAATTCACCCCTCCACTTT.